This T cell receptor beta chain was captured by sequencing in a study of blood T cells in healthy people across ages. Sample-barcoded 5' priming and a J-beta primer mix drove a second PCR of about 7 to 11 cycles. TCRdb called the 5' RACE reads again in MiXCR, with one record for every CDR3 protein. The sample lists about 500,000 distinct CDR3 sequences, about 25% occurring once. Study results and limitations: There was a strong correlation between TCR beta diversity and naive T cell percentage.

The table lists this clonotype with a few counts. Antigen specificity is unknown. The CDR3 has 15 amino acids. Germline loops: CDR1 MGHRA, CDR2 YSYEKL. V lost 0 bases, J lost 2 bases, and 10 bases lay in between. The same data also contributed to another study, on T cells of mothers and their children.

The source of this sequence is a boy between 10 and 17 years old in good health. Sequences were obtained from blood. The chain links TRBV4-1 to TRBJ2-5; D possibly uses TRBD1 or TRBD2 (6 bases each). The CDR3 loop reads CASSQERGLQETQYF. CDR3 DNA sequence: TGCGCCAGCAGCCAAGAACGGGGGCTACAAGAGACCCAGTACTTC.